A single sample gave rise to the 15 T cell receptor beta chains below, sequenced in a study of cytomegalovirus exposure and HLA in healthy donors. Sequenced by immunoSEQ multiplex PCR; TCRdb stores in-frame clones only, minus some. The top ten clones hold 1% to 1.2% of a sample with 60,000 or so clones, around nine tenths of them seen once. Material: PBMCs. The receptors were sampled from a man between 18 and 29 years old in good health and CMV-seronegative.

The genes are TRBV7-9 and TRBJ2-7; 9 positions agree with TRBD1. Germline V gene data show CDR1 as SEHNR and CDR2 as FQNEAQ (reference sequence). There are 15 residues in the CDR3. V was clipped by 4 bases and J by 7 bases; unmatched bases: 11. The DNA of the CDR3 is TGTGCCAGCAGCTCAGGGACAGGGCCCGTTTTTGAGCAGTACTTC. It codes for CASSSGTGPVFEQYF.

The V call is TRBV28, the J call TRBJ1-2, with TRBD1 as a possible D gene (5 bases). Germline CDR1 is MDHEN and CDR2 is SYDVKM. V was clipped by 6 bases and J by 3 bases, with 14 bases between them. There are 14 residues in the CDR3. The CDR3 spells CASSQGSQDYGYTF. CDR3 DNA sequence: TGTGCCAGCAGCCAAGGTTCACAGGACTATGGCTACACCTTC.

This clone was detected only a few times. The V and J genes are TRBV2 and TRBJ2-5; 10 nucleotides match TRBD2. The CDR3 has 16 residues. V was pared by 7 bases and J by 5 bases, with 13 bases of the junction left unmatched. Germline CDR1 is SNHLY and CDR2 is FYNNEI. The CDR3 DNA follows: TGTGCCAGCACCGTGGGGCTAGCGGGAGCTCGGGAGACCCAGTACTTC. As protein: CASTVGLAGARETQYF. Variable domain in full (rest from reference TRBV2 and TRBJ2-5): EPEVTQTPSHQVTQMGQEVILRCVPISNHLYFYWYRQILGQKVEFLVSFYNNEISEKSEIFDDQFSVERPDGSNFTLKIRSTKLEDSAMYFCASTVGLAGARETQYFGPGTRLLVL.

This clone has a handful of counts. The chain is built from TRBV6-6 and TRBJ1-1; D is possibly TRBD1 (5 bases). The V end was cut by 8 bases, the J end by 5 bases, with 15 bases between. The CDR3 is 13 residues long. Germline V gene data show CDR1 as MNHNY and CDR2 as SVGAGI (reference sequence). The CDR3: CASGGQGGTEAFF. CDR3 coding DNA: TGTGCCAGCGGAGGGCAGGGAGGAACTGAAGCTTTCTTT.

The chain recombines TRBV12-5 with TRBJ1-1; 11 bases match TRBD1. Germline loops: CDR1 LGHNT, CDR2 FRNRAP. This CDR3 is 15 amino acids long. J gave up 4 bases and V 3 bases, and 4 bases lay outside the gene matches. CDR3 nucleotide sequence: TGTGCTAGTGGTTTTCCAGGGACAGGGGGCACTGAAGCTTTCTTT. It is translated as CASGFPGTGGTEAFF. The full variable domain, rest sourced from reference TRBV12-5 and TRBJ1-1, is DARVTQTPRHKVTEMGQEVTMRCQPILGHNTVFWYRQTMMQGLELLAYFRNRAPLDDSGMPKDRFSAEMPDATLATLKIQPSEPRDSAVYFCASGFPGTGGTEAFFGQGTRLTVV.

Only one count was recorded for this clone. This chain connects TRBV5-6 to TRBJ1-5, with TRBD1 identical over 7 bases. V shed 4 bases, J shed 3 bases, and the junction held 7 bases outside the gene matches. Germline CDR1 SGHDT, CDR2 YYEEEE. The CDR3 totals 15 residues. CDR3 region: CASSQKTGLNQPQHF. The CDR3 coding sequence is TGTGCCAGCAGCCAGAAGACAGGGCTCAATCAGCCCCAGCATTTT.

The CDR3 DNA reads TGCAGCGCCGGCGGGGCTGCCTACAATGAGCAGTTCTTC. Its translation: CSAGGAAYNEQFF. This chain connects TRBV29-1 to TRBJ2-1, with D maybe TRBD2 (6 bases). Germline V lookup: CDR1 SQVTM, CDR2 ANQGSEA. V shed 7 bases and J shed 2 bases, with 12 bases lying between them. The CDR3 contains 13 residues.

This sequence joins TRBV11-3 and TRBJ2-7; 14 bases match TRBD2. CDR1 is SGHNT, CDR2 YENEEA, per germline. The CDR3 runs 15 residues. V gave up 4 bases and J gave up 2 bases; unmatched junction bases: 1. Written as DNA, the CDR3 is TGTGCCAGCAGCTCGGGACTAGCGGGAGCCTACGAGCAGTACTTC. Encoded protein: CASSSGLAGAYEQYF.

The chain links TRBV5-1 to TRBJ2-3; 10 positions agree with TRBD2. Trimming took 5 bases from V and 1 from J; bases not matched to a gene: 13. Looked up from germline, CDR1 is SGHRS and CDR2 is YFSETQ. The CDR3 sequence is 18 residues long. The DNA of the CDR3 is TGCGCCAGCAGATTAGGGGCTAGCGGGAGTCTCGGCACAGATACGCAGTATTTT. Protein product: CASRLGASGSLGTDTQYF.

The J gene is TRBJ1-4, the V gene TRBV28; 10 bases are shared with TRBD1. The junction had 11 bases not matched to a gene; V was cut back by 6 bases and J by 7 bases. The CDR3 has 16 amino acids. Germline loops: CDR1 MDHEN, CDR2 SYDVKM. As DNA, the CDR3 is TGTGCCAGCAGGGGACCGGGACAGGGGAGGCGTGAAAAACTGTTTTTT. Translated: CASRGPGQGRREKLFF.

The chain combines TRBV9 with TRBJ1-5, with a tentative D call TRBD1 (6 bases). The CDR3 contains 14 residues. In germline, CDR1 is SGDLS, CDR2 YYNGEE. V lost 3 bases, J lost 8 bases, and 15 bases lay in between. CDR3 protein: CASSGSPRGEPQHF. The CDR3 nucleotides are TGTGCCAGCAGCGGCTCCCCCAGGGGTGAGCCCCAGCATTTT.

The CDR3 here is CASSQDAGTGNTIYF. The CDR3 region has the DNA TGCGCCAGCAGCCAAGATGCGGGGACTGGAAACACCATATATTTT. The chain uses TRBV4-1 and TRBJ1-3; D is uncertain. This CDR3 is built from 15 residues. From germline, CDR1 is MGHRA and CDR2 YSYEKL. Trimming stripped 0 bases from V and 2 bases from J, with 8 bases between.

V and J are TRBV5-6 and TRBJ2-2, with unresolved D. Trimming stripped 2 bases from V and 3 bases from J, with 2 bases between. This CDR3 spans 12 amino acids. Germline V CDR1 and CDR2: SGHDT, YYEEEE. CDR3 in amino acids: CASSFYTGELFF. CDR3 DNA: TGTGCCAGCAGCTTCTACACCGGGGAGCTGTTTTTT.

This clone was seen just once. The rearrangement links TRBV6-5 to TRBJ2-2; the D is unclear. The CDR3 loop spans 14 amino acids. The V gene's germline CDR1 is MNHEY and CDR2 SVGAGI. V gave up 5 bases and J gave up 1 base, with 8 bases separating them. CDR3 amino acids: CASSRDWNTGELFF. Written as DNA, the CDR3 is TGTGCCAGCAGTCGCGACTGGAACACCGGGGAGCTGTTTTTT.

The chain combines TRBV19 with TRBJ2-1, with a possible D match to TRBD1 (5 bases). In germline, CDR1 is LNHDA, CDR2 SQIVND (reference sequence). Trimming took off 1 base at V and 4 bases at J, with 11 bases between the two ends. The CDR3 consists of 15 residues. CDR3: CASSIVGVKYNEQFF. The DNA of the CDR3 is TGTGCCAGTAGTATAGTAGGGGTGAAGTACAATGAGCAGTTCTTC.